This T cell receptor (beta chain) emerged from a study of T cells in Graves' hyperthyroidism and ophthalmopathy. Study-wide findings and caveats: Ophthalmopathy was distinguished from stable hyperthyroidism by 13 V-J signatures.

This clonotype was seen many times. The antigen remains undetermined. The CDR3 contains 16 residues. V shed 6 bases, J shed 1 base, and the junction held 9 bases outside the gene matches. Germline V gene sequence: CDR1 MDHEN, CDR2 SYDVKM. Using RNA transcripts as the source, TCR beta CDR3 regions were amplified. With the HTBI primer set, the TCR CDR3 went through a first round of RT-PCR. TCRdb processed the multiplex PCR reads anew with MiXCR; each CDR3 protein has one entry. There are a few hundred thousand distinct CDR3 sequences in the sample; approximately 13% occur only once, and approximately 5.8% lies in the top ten. Graves' hyperthyroidism was deemed stable given no ophthalmopathy progression within 18 months. Newly diagnosed hyperthyroidism patients aged 18 to 65 years had disease lasting under 2 months.

The gene calls are TRBV28 and TRBJ1-5; 7 bases are a match to TRBD1. This clonotype was obtained from a woman aged 18-35 years with Graves' hyperthyroidism. The source material was blood. The CDR3 reads CASSPLSGGSNQPQHF. The DNA of the CDR3 is TGTGCCAGCAGCCCCCTCTCAGGGGGAAGCAATCAGCCCCAGCATTTT.